This T cell receptor beta chain stems from a study of blood T cell repertoires in COVID-19. In the study overall: COVID-19 samples collected from the United States, Italy and Spain covered acute and convalescent phases.

This CDR3 is built from 12 residues. Germline V gene lookup returns CDR1 SGHNT and CDR2 YENEEA. Seattle patient enrollment occurred during active infection, with longitudinal follow-up thereafter. Sequenced by immunoSEQ multiplex PCR; TCRdb stores in-frame clones only, minus some. The sample includes about 82,000 clones, under 80% of them seen just once. A remark on this clone: One end of the junction does not line up with germline, which may come from a read error.

This chain uses TRBV11-3 with TRBJ2-7; 7 bases line up with TRBD2. The sequence was obtained from a man between 60 and 75 years old with COVID-19, enrolled during active disease. The sample comprised peripheral blood. The CDR3 loop reads CASSLDPSGAVF. The CDR3 DNA sequence: TGTGCCAGCAGCTTAGATCCCAGCGGGGCGGTCTTC.